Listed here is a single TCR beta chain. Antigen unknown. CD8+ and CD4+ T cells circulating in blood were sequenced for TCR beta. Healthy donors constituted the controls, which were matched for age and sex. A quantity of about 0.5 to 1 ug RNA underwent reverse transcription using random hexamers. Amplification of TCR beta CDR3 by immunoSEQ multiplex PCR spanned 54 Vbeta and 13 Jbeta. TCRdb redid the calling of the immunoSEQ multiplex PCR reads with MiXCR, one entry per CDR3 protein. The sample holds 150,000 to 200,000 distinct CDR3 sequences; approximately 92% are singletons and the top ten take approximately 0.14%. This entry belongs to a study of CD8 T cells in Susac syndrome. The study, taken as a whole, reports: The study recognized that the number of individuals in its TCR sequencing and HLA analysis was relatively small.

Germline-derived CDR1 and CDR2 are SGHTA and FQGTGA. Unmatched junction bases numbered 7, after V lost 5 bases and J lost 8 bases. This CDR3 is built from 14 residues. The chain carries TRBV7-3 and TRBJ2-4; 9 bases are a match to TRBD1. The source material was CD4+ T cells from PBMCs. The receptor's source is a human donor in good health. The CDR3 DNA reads TGTGCCAGCAGCCCGACAGGGGGTTTTGACATTCAGTACTTC. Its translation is CASSPTGGFDIQYF.